The rows below give T cell receptor beta chains drawn from one sample of a study of metastatic and nonmetastatic thyroid tumors. TCRdb re-clonotyped the PCR reads via MiXCR. This table has 65,000 or so clones, less than 5% appearing once. Sequenced input: blood. These receptor sequences come from a female donor with papillary thyroid cancer or a benign thyroid nodule (not recorded which). Some clones in this sample may be carry-over from other donors' samples. Each CDR3 is given with its conserved first and last residue. Fields, in order: J gene, D gene, V gene, clone size, CDR3 protein, CDR3 DNA. The D gene is left open where the match is weak. Some rows mark clone size as missing; the rest say once, few, many or name a class of expanded clone.

>TRBJ2-3|TRBD1|TRBV6-1|NA
CASTIQGQIEETQYF
TGTGCCAGCACCATCCAGGGACAGATCGAGGAGACGCAGTATTTT
>TRBJ2-7|NA|TRBV19|many
CASSANGGEQYF
TGTGCCAGTAGTGCCAATGGAGGCGAGCAGTACTTC
>TRBJ2-1|NA|TRBV12-3/TRBV12-4|NA
CASGLIRGISYNEQFF
TGTGCCAGCGGTTTAATCCGAGGGATCTCCTACAATGAGCAGTTCTTC
>TRBJ1-1|NA|TRBV28|few
CASSLLPNNTEAFF
TGTGCCAGCAGTTTATTGCCCAATAACACTGAAGCTTTCTTT
>TRBJ1-5|NA|TRBV7-9|few
CASSQQNQPQHF
TGTGCCAGCAGCCAACAGAATCAGCCCCAGCATTTT
>TRBJ2-1|NA|TRBV6-1|NA
CASSDDRFTNEQFF
TGTGCCAGCAGTGATGACAGGTTTACGAATGAGCAGTTCTTC
>TRBJ1-2|NA|TRBV3-1|many
CASSQGRTLTASYGYTF
TGTGCCAGCAGCCAAGGCAGGACCCTAACCGCTAGCTATGGCTACACCTTC
>TRBJ2-3|TRBD2|TRBV6-1|many
CASIHGLAGTQRTQYF
TGTGCCAGCATCCACGGACTAGCGGGAACCCAGCGTACGCAGTATTTT
>TRBJ2-6|NA|TRBV12-3/TRBV12-4|NA
CASSPRRVHTTGANVLTF
TGTGCCAGCAGTCCCCGGAGGGTACACACCACTGGGGCCAACGTCCTGACTTTC
>TRBJ1-1|NA|TRBV7-8|many
CASSLTTLNTEAFF
TGTGCCAGCAGCTTAACAACCTTGAACACTGAAGCTTTCTTT
>TRBJ1-2|NA|TRBV4-1|few
CASSPLGGIGYGYTF
TGCGCCAGCAGCCCACTCGGCGGGATAGGGTATGGCTACACCTTC
>TRBJ1-5|NA|TRBV7-2|many
CASSLGVNQPQHF
TGTGCCAGCAGCCTAGGGGTTAATCAGCCCCAGCATTTT
>TRBJ1-3|NA|TRBV28|many
CASSFMESSGNTIYF
TGTGCCAGCAGTTTTATGGAAAGCTCTGGAAACACCATATATTTT
>TRBJ2-3|NA|TRBV15|few
CATGAGTDTQYF
TGTGCCACCGGGGCGGGAACAGATACGCAGTATTTT
>TRBJ2-3|TRBD2|TRBV6-1|few
CVSSLQLAVGTDTQYF
TGTGTCAGCAGCCTACAGCTAGCGGTCGGCACAGATACGCAGTATTTT
>TRBJ2-1|TRBD2|TRBV5-1|many
CASSLVPSGMGSYNEQFF
TGCGCCAGCAGCTTGGTGCCTAGCGGGATGGGCTCCTACAATGAGCAGTTCTTC
>TRBJ2-1|NA|TRBV18|NA
CASSLMSGNEQFF
TGTGCCAGCTCACTTATGTCGGGGAATGAGCAGTTCTTC
>TRBJ1-5|NA|TRBV18|NA
CASSPSARGSWSNQPQHF
TGTGCCAGCTCACCATCAGCTCGGGGGAGTTGGAGCAATCAGCCCCAGCATTTT
>TRBJ1-6|NA|TRBV7-8|many
CASTPREGVDSPLHF
TGTGCCAGCACCCCCCGGGAGGGGGTAGATTCACCCCTCCACTTT
>TRBJ1-6|TRBD1|TRBV6-1|NA
CASSETGGDNSPLHF
TGTGCCAGCAGTGAGACAGGGGGTGATAATTCACCCCTCCACTTT
>TRBJ2-1|TRBD2|TRBV7-9|many
CASSPTSDSSYNEQFF
TGTGCCAGCAGCCCGACTAGCGACAGCTCCTACAATGAGCAGTTCTTC
>TRBJ1-5|NA|TRBV28|many
CASSSPDHQPQHF
TGTGCCAGCAGCAGTCCGGACCATCAGCCCCAGCATTTT
>TRBJ1-1|NA|TRBV30|many
CAWAGTWRGDTEAFF
TGTGCCTGGGCTGGGACTTGGAGGGGTGACACTGAAGCTTTCTTT
>TRBJ2-7|TRBD1|TRBV10-1|many
CASSTGTGVEQYF
TGCGCCAGCAGCACCGGGACAGGGGTCGAGCAGTACTTC
>TRBJ2-5|NA|TRBV18|many
CASSRGQRETQYF
TGTGCCAGCTCCCGGGGGCAGCGGGAGACCCAGTACTTC
>TRBJ1-6|NA|TRBV20-1|many
CSAPVASNSPLHF
TGCAGTGCGCCGGTGGCTTCAAATTCACCCCTCCACTTT
>TRBJ2-3|TRBD2|TRBV6-6|many
CASSYSAGGADTQYF
TGTGCCAGCAGTTACTCGGCGGGAGGGGCAGATACGCAGTATTTT
>TRBJ2-1|TRBD2|TRBV20-1|NA
CSALGLAANYNEQVF
TGCAGTGCTCTCGGACTAGCGGCAAACTACAATGAGCAGGTCTTC
>TRBJ1-2|NA|TRBV6-1|many
CASSVRSPFRGYTF
TGTGCCAGCAGTGTCAGGAGTCCCTTTCGGGGCTACACCTTC
>TRBJ2-2|NA|TRBV2|few
CASSEAPNTGELFF
TGTGCCAGCAGTGAAGCCCCGAACACCGGGGAGCTGTTTTTT
>TRBJ2-2|TRBD2|TRBV5-1|NA
CASSLSGTTTGELFF
TGCGCCAGCAGCTTGAGTGGGACTACCACCGGGGAGCTGTTTTTT
>TRBJ2-7|TRBD2|TRBV10-3|many
CAISGGLAGTSYEQYF
TGTGCCATCAGTGGGGGACTAGCGGGAACCTCCTACGAGCAGTACTTC
>TRBJ1-2|TRBD1|TRBV12-3/TRBV12-4|many
CASSLPTGTGEEDGYTF
TGTGCCAGCAGTTTACCGACCGGGACAGGGGAGGAGGATGGCTACACCTTC
>TRBJ1-1|NA|TRBV15|NA
CATSRTENAEAFF
TGTGCCACCAGCCGGACAGAAAACGCTGAAGCTTTCTTT
>TRBJ2-7|NA|TRBV4-1|many
CASSQDPGPSGDEQYF
TGCGCCAGCAGCCAAGACCCGGGTCCCTCTGGTGACGAGCAGTACTTC
>TRBJ1-2|NA|TRBV3-1|many
CASSQVGDQNYGYTF
TGTGCCAGCAGCCAAGTGGGGGACCAAAACTATGGCTACACCTTC
>TRBJ2-1|TRBD2|TRBV7-6|many
CASSAGTSLVQFF
TGTGCCAGCAGCGCCGGGACTAGCCTTGTGCAGTTCTTC
>TRBJ2-6|NA|TRBV6-1|NA
CAHSGANVLTF
TGTGCCCACTCTGGGGCCAACGTCCTGACTTTC
>TRBJ1-4|NA|TRBV11-3|many
CASSPGWERSEKLFF
TGTGCCAGCAGCCCCGGATGGGAAAGGAGTGAAAAACTGTTTTTT
>TRBJ1-2|NA|TRBV20-1|many
CSALDRSNYGYTF
TGCAGTGCACTTGACAGGAGCAACTATGGCTACACCTTC
>TRBJ2-6|NA|TRBV11-3|many
CASSLGRRLSGANVLTF
TGTGCCAGCAGCTTAGGTCGTCGGCTCTCTGGGGCCAACGTCCTGACTTTC
>TRBJ1-3|NA|TRBV5-1|many
CASSLEVGTTGASGNTIYF
TGCGCCAGCAGCTTGGAGGTCGGCACTACAGGCGCCTCTGGAAACACCATATATTTT